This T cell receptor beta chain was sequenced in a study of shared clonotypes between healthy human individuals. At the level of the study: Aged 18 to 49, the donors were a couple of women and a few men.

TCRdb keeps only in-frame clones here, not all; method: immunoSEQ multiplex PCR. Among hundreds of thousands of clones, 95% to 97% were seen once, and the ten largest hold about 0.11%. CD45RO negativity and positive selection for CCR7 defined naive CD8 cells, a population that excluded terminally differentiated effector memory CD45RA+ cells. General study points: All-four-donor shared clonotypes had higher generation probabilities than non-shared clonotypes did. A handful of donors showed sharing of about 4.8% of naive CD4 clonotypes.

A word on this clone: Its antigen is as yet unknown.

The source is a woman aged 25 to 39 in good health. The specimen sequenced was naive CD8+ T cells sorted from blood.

CDR3 bases: TGTGCCAGAAGCCCACTTTACAGGGGAGGTCGCGGGGAGCTGTTTTTT. Encoded protein: CARSPLYRGGRGELFF. V is TRBV5-3 and J is TRBJ2-2; maybe TRBD1 (7 bases). TRBV5-3 is an ORF for which the function is uncertain. The CDR3 has 16 residues. V was trimmed by 4 bases and J by 7 bases, leaving 20 bases between them.